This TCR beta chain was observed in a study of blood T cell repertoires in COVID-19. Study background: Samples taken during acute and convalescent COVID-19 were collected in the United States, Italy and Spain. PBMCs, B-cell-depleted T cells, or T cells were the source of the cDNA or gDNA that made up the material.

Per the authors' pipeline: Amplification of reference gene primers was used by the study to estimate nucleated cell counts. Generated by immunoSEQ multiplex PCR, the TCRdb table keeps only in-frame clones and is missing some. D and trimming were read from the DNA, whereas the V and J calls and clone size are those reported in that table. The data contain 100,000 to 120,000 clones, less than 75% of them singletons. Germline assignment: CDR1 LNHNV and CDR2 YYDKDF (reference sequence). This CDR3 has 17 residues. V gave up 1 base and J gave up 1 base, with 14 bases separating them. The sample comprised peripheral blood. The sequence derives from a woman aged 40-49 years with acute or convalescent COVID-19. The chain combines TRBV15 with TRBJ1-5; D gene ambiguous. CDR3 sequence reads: CATSRVSEGGSNQPQHF. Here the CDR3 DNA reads TGTGCCACCAGCAGAGTTAGCGAGGGTGGGAGCAATCAGCCCCAGCATTTT.